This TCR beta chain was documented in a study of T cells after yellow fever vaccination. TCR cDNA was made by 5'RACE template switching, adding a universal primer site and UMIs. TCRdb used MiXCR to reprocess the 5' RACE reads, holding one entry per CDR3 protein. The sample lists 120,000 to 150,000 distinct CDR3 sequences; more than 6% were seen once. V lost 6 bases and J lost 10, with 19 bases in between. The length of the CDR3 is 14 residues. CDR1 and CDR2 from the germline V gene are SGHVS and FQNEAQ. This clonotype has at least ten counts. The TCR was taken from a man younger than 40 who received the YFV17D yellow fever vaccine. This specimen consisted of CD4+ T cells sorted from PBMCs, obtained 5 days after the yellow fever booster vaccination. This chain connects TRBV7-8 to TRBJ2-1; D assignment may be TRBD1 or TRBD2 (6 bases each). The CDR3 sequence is CASSSGALGGEQFF. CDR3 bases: TGTGCCAGCAGTTCGGGGGCTTTGGGTGGGGAGCAGTTCTTC. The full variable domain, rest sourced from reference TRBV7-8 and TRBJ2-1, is GAGVSQSPRYKVAKRGQDVALRCDPISGHVSLFWYQQALGQGPEFLTYFQNEAQLDKSGLPSDRFFAERPEGSVSTLKIQRTQQEDSAVYLCASSSGALGGEQFFGPGTRLTVL.